The 20 T cell receptor beta chains listed next were all sequenced from one sample in a study of T cells in Graves' hyperthyroidism and ophthalmopathy. RNA transcripts served as the template for amplifying TCR beta CDR3 regions. First-round RT-PCR targeting the TCR CDR3 was performed with the HTBI primer set. TCRdb re-called the multiplex PCR reads through MiXCR, storing one row per CDR3 protein. The sample comprises about 400,000 distinct CDR3 sequences, about 14% of which are singletons, and less than 20% rests with the top ten. Sequenced sample: blood. The origin of the receptors is a woman in her thirties with Graves' ophthalmopathy.

The table lists this clonotype with a few counts. CDR3 region: CASTEVDRRNTIYF. The CDR3 nucleotides are TGTGCCAGCACCGAGGTTGATAGACGAAACACCATATATTTT. The chain links TRBV28 to TRBJ1-3, with D uncertain. V was cut by 7 bases and J by 5 bases, with 15 bases left in between. The CDR3 runs to 14 residues. Per the germline V gene, CDR1 is MDHEN and CDR2 is SYDVKM. The full variable domain, in which reference TRBV28 and TRBJ1-3 provide the parts outside the CDR3, is DVKVTQSSRYLVKRTGEKVFLECVQDMDHENMFWYRQDPGLGLRLIYFSYDVKMKEKGDIPEGYSVSREKKERFSLILESASTNQTSMYLCASTEVDRRNTIYFGEGSWLTVV.

This clonotype was recorded a few times. This chain uses TRBV6-1 with TRBJ1-2; D possibly corresponds to TRBD1 (5 bases). The CDR3 is 14 amino acids. Germline CDR1 is MNHNS and CDR2 is SASEGT. Trimming took 7 bases from V and 6 from J, leaving 18 bases between them. CDR3 sequence: CASKQIGGLDGYTF. CDR3 DNA: TGTGCCAGCAAACAAATTGGGGGTCTCGATGGCTACACCTTC.

The J gene is TRBJ2-1, the V gene TRBV20-1, with D uncertain. The CDR3 sequence is 15 residues long. Per the germline V gene, CDR1 is DFQATT and CDR2 is SNEGSKA (reference sequence). Trimming shortened V by 5 bases and J by 0 bases, and 14 bases separated the two germline ends. The CDR3 bases are TGCAGTGCTTTCCCCTTTGAGAGCTCCTACAATGAGCAGTTCTTC. This sequence encodes CSAFPFESSYNEQFF.

This clonotype occurred many times. The rearrangement joins TRBV24-1 to TRBJ2-5; D remains unclear. The germline V gene has CDR1 KGHDR and CDR2 SFDVKD. The CDR3 is made up of 13 amino acids. Trimming stripped 6 bases from V and 3 bases from J, with 10 bases between. The CDR3 DNA is TGTGCCACCAGTTGGCGGAGAGAAGAGACCCAGTACTTC. This translates into CATSWRREETQYF.

This clonotype appeared many times. The V gene is TRBV12-3 or TRBV12-4, the J gene TRBJ1-2, with D unclear. The V end was cut by 6 bases, the J end by 4 bases, with 27 bases between. The CDR3 length is 18 residues. The CDR3 is CASSQQISPVGGFYGYTF. The DNA for the CDR3 is TGTGCCAGCAGCCAACAAATCAGCCCCGTGGGCGGCTTCTATGGCTACACCTTC.

This clonotype was observed many times. V and J are TRBV28 and TRBJ2-1; unclear D gene. Per germline, CDR1 MDHEN and CDR2 SYDVKM. The CDR3 spans 14 residues. Trimming left V 6 bases short and J 5 bases short, with 14 bases between. The chain's CDR3 is CASRGTYKNNEQFF. DNA of the CDR3: TGTGCCAGCAGGGGAACCTATAAGAACAATGAGCAGTTCTTC.

This clonotype came up a few times. The chain carries TRBV19 and TRBJ1-5; D unclear. The ends were cut back, 3 bases at V and 5 bases at J, with 17 bases in the middle. Per germline, CDR1 LNHDA and CDR2 SQIVND (reference sequence). CDR3 length: 16 amino acids. Here the CDR3 DNA reads TGTGCCAGTAGTATCTCCCCGGTAGGGCCGGATCAGCCCCAGCATTTT. Protein: CASSISPVGPDQPQHF.

This clonotype was observed at least ten times. The rearrangement joins TRBV28 to TRBJ1-2; D not certain. The V and J ends lost 5 bases and 5 bases respectively, with 15 bases between them. Germline CDR1 is MDHEN and CDR2 is SYDVKM. This CDR3 is 14 amino acids long. The DNA for the CDR3 is TGTGCCAGCAGTCCGGGTTGGGGTGGATATGGCTACACCTTC. Its translation: CASSPGWGGYGYTF.

This clonotype was found many times. V and J are TRBV12-5 and TRBJ2-3; 12 bases agree with TRBD2. V shed 7 bases, J shed 7 bases, and the junction held 12 bases outside the gene matches. The CDR3 contains 16 residues. Per the germline V gene, CDR1 is LGHNT and CDR2 is FRNRAP. The CDR3: CASAPASGGAGYTQYF. The CDR3 region has the DNA TGTGCTAGTGCCCCTGCTAGCGGGGGGGCCGGGTATACGCAGTATTTT.

V usage is TRBV11-2 and J usage is TRBJ1-5, with D perhaps matching TRBD1 (5 bases). CDR3 size: 13 residues. The germline CDR1 and CDR2 sequences are SGHAT and FQNNGV. V lost 4 bases, J lost 8 bases, and 12 bases lay in between. The CDR3 here is CASSSLRGEPQHF. In DNA, the CDR3 is TGTGCCAGCAGCTCACTGCGGGGGGAGCCCCAGCATTTT.

This clonotype has a count of ten or more. The V call is TRBV29-1, the J call TRBJ2-7, with 7 bases aligning to TRBD1. Germline loops: CDR1 SQVTM, CDR2 ANQGSEA. The V segment lost 4 bases and the J segment 2 bases; nucleotides outside the gene matches: 8. This CDR3 region has 14 residues. The CDR3 protein is CSVASGTETYEQYF. CDR3 DNA sequence: TGCAGCGTTGCCTCCGGGACAGAGACCTACGAGCAGTACTTC.

This clonotype has only a few counts. The genes are TRBV9 and TRBJ2-3; D call uncertain. The CDR3 runs to 14 residues. V lost 0 bases to trimming and J lost 0 bases, with 5 bases between them. CDR1 and CDR2 from the germline V gene are SGDLS and YYNGEE. The CDR3 sequence is CASSVDGSTDTQYF. CDR3 bases: TGTGCCAGCAGCGTAGACGGGAGCACAGATACGCAGTATTTT.

The V and J genes are TRBV6-5 and TRBJ2-1; D gene unclear. Per the germline V gene, CDR1 is MNHEY and CDR2 is SVGAGI. V was pared by 0 bases and J by 10 bases, with 16 bases between. The CDR3 is 15 residues long. The CDR3 DNA is TGTGCCAGCAGTTACTCGAATGTCTCCCCTCTAGAGCAGTTCTTC. Translation: CASSYSNVSPLEQFF.

This clonotype was recorded many times. This chain uses TRBV13 with TRBJ2-1; 11 bases agree with TRBD2. CDR3 length: 19 residues. In germline, CDR1 is PRHDT, CDR2 FYEKMQ (reference sequence). After removal of 5 bases from V and 0 bases from J, the junction contained 12 bases not matched to a gene. CDR3 loop: CASSPRESSGGSSYNEQFF. CDR3 sequence (DNA): TGTGCCAGCAGCCCAAGGGAATCTAGCGGGGGGAGCTCCTACAATGAGCAGTTCTTC.

This clonotype was observed many times. The V gene is TRBV5-8, the J gene TRBJ1-2; D gene ambiguous. Germline V gene sequence: CDR1 SGHTS, CDR2 YDEGEE. The CDR3 is 12 amino acids. Deletions cut 2 bases from V and 11 bases from J, with 13 bases between. The CDR3 loop reads CASSLPGGPYTF. DNA for the CDR3: TGTGCCAGCAGCTTACCCGGCGGCCCTTACACCTTC.

This clonotype has a count of ten or more. The rearrangement joins TRBV29-1 to TRBJ1-4, with D maybe TRBD1 (6 bases). The V end lost 4 bases, the J end lost 8 bases, and 14 bases lay between the germline ends. The germline gives CDR1 SQVTM, CDR2 ANQGSEA. This CDR3 contains 13 residues. As DNA, the CDR3 is TGCAGCGTTGCCGGACAGAGCAAGGAAAAACTGTTTTTT. Its translation: CSVAGQSKEKLFF.

The chain is built from TRBV7-9 and TRBJ2-1; possible D gene TRBD2, 6 bases. V shed 3 bases and J shed 15 bases, with 12 bases lying between them. CDR3 length: 11 amino acids. CDR1 is SEHNR and CDR2 is FQNEAQ in the germline V gene (reference sequence). CDR3 sequence reads: CASSFNAEGFF. The CDR3 nucleotides read TGTGCCAGCAGCTTTAACGCGGAGGGGTTCTTC.

This clonotype was picked up many times. The V gene is TRBV20-1, the J gene TRBJ2-1; the D is unclear. Germline-derived CDR1 and CDR2 are DFQATT and SNEGSKA (reference sequence). This CDR3 has 11 residues. V lost 3 bases and J 5 bases, leaving 5 bases between the germline ends. The CDR3 DNA reads TGCAGTGCTAGCACCAACAATGAGCAGTTCTTC. Its translation is CSASTNNEQFF.

A word on this clonotype: Just one base apart from a much larger clone, this may be a read error. The chain carries TRBV10-3 and TRBJ1-2, with 7 bases matching TRBD1. Germline V gene sequence: CDR1 ENHRY, CDR2 SYGVKD. V was pared by 6 bases and J by 3 bases, with 1 base of the junction left unmatched. The CDR3 contains 12 residues. CDR3 nucleotide sequence: TGTGCCATCAGAGGACAGGACTATGGCTACACCTTC. Encoded protein: CAIRGQDYGYTF.

This clonotype was counted between two and nine times. V is TRBV7-9 and J is TRBJ2-7; either TRBD1 or TRBD2 may fit D (5 bases each). CDR3 length: 15 residues. The germline CDR1 and CDR2 sequences are SEHNR and FQNEAQ (reference sequence). V lost 3 bases and J lost 3, with 15 bases in between. The CDR3 spells CASSFGRGPLYEQYF. DNA for the CDR3: TGTGCCAGCAGCTTCGGACGGGGACCCCTCTACGAGCAGTACTTC.